These T cell receptor beta chains were read from a single sample in a study of blood T cell repertoires in COVID-19. Sequencing was performed with immunoSEQ multiplex PCR; in TCRdb, only in-frame clones are kept and a portion is missing. Of approximately 46,000 clones in the sample, around 80% are singletons; the top ten hold about 8%. Sequencing was done on a sample of peripheral blood. The receptors come from a human donor in a cohort sampled during active COVID-19. Each CDR3 is given with its conserved first and last residue. Fields, in order: J gene, V gene, CDR3 protein.

>TRBJ1-2|TRBV7-2
CASSLVGGGDSYGYTF
>TRBJ2-7|TRBV7-7
CASSPSILQGTYEQYF
>TRBJ2-5|TRBV28
CASSPQGAYQETQYF
>TRBJ1-1|TRBV11-2
CASSLTGQQNTEAFF
>TRBJ1-4|TRBV7-2
CASRPNRGRGEKLFF
>TRBJ1-1|TRBV29-1
CSVAQGNTEAFF
>TRBJ2-3|TRBV4-3
CASSQEQAGVNADTQYF
>TRBJ2-3|TRBV5-1
CASSLAGGADTQYF
>TRBJ2-1|TRBV24-1
CATSDYGTGSYNEQFF
>TRBJ2-3|TRBV4-1
CASSLKGTSGSTDTQYF
>TRBJ1-3|TRBV5-5
CASSLEGGSLGNTIYF
>TRBJ2-5|TRBV3-1/TRBV3-2
CASSADPKTQYF
>TRBJ1-1|TRBV4-3
CASSQDGAGGTEAFF
>TRBJ1-1|TRBV5-1
CASSLSGRDTEAFF
>TRBJ2-7|TRBV5-4
CASSARDIGTYEQYF
>TRBJ1-5|TRBV30
CAWSPGQGRRQPQHF
>TRBJ2-3|TRBV5-1
CASRIAGVRDTQYF
>TRBJ2-5|TRBV2
CASSGQGAAQETQYF
>TRBJ2-7|TRBV28
CASSFTRQEQYF
>TRBJ1-4|TRBV2
CASRGGTGGKLFF
>TRBJ2-3|TRBV6-5
CASRPWREATDTQYF
>TRBJ2-1|TRBV7-3
CASSASGSNNEQFF
>TRBJ1-1|TRBV7-9
CASSLVATQAEAFF
>TRBJ2-3|TRBV7-6
CASSSSYNTDTQYF
>TRBJ2-7|TRBV6-2/TRBV6-3
CASSYSPGGLTYEQYF
>TRBJ2-2|TRBV28
CASSSGSNTGELFF
>TRBJ1-2|TRBV2
CASGGEAFGGYTF
>TRBJ2-7|TRBV5-1
CASSLWGPYEQYF
>TRBJ1-5|TRBV28
CASSEGGDNQPQHF
>TRBJ2-1|TRBV7-2
CASSLNSGVSYNEQFF